The source of this TCR beta chain is a study of control samples from healthy donors and cancer patients (dated by TCRdb to 2018 to 2020). CDR1 and CDR2 are read off the germline V gene (reference sequence) as LNHDA and SQIVND. V loses 6 bases of germline sequence and J loses 5 bases, and the interval between the two ends is 10 bases. The CDR3 holds 12 amino acids from the cysteine to the phenylalanine. Only the CDR3 region is kept as DNA, spanning 36 bases read in frame from base 1. With respect to this clone: This receptor's antigen is unknown. Nothing much larger sits one base from this clone, and base qualities are not available.

Receptor libraries were prepared by the immunoSEQ multiplex PCR assay. TCRdb holds this immuneACCESS table with in-frame rearrangements only. Some clones are missing; in checked studies, unresolved V genes explain under half, and the rest has no known cause. Across this sample there are some 65,000 clones, with 84% seen only once. Of the sample, roughly 3.1% is held by the ten largest clones. The rearrangement combines TRBV19 with TRBJ1-1; no confident D gene assignment can be made. Material for sequencing was PBMCs. The sequence derives from a woman aged 45-65 years with lung cancer. The encoded CDR3 is CASSKGWTEAFF. The sequenced DNA: TGTGCCAGTAGCAAGGGATGGACTGAAGCTTTCTTT.